Detailed here is one TCR beta chain. What it recognizes is unknown. This sample stems from a study of T cells after yellow fever vaccination. General study findings and limits: It was the secondary response that reached its peak faster, day 5 versus 15, but it was weaker.

TCRdb used MiXCR to reprocess the 5' RACE reads, holding one entry per CDR3 protein. The data contain some 170,000 distinct CDR3 sequences, 9.3% of them singletons. The V end was cut by 1 base, the J end by 1 base, with 11 bases between. There are 16 residues in the CDR3. Germline V CDR1 and CDR2: MGHRA, YSYEKL. The sequence came from a man aged 18 to 30 who received the YFV17D yellow fever vaccine. The sample was CD8+ T cells sorted from PBMCs, taken 45 days after the yellow fever booster vaccination. The chain combines TRBV4-1 with TRBJ1-5; D is unclear. The CDR3 DNA reads TGCGCCAGCAGCCAAGTTGTGGGCGCGAGCAATCAGCCCCAGCATTTT. The encoded protein is CASSQVVGASNQPQHF.